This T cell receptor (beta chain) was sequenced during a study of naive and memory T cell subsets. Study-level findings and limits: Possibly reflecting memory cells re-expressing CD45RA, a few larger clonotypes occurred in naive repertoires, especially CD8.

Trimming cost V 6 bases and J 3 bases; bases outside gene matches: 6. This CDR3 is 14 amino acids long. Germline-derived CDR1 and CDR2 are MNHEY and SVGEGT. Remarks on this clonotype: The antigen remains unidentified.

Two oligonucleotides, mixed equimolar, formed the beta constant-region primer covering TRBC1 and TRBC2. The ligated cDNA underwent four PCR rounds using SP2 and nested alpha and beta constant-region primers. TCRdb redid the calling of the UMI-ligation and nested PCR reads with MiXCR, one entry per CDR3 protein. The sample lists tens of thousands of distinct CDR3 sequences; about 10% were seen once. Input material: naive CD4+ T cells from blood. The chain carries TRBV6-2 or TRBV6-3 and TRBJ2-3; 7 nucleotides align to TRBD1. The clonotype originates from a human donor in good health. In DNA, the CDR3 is TGTGCCAGCAGAAGGACAGGACGAACAGATACGCAGTATTTT. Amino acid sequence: CASRRTGRTDTQYF.